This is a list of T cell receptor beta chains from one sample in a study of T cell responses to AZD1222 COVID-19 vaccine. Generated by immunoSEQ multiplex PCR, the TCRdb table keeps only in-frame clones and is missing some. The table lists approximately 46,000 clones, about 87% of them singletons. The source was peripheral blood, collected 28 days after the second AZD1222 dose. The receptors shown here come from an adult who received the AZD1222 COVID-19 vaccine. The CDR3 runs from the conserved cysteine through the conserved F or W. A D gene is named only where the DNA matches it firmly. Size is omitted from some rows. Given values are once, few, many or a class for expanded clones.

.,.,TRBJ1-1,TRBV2,CASSWGANTEAFF,TGTGCCAGCAGCTGGGGGGCGAACACTGAAGCTTTCTTT
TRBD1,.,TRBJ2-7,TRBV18,CASSPERQVTGLNEQYF,TGTGCCAGCTCACCAGAGCGGCAGGTGACAGGGCTCAACGAGCAGTACTTC
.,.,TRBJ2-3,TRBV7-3,CASSLAGKGTDTQYF,TGTGCCAGCAGCTTAGCTGGGAAGGGCACAGATACGCAGTATTTT
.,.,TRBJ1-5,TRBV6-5,CASTQTAYSNQPQHF,TGTGCCAGCACCCAGACAGCCTATAGCAATCAGCCCCAGCATTTT
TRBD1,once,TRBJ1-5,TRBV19,CASSFLGQGLNSNQPQHF,TGTGCCAGTAGCTTCCTAGGACAGGGGTTGAATAGCAATCAGCCCCAGCATTTT
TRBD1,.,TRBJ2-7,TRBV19,CASSPGAGTAISYEQYF,TGTGCCAGTAGCCCCGGGGCCGGGACAGCGATATCCTACGAGCAGTACTTC
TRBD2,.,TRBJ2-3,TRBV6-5,CASSSRLAGDRDTQYF,TGTGCCAGCAGTTCGAGACTAGCGGGAGACAGGGATACGCAGTATTTT
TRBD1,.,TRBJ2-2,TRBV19,CASSVSGTGAGELFF,TGTGCCAGTAGTGTTTCCGGGACAGGGGCCGGGGAGCTGTTTTTT
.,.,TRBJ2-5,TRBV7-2,CASSLADNGETQYF,TGTGCCAGCAGCTTAGCCGACAACGGGGAGACCCAGTACTTC
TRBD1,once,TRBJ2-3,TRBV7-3,CASSLGGQGGIDTQYF,TGTGCCAGCAGCTTAGGGGGACAGGGAGGAATAGATACGCAGTATTTT
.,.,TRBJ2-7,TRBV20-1,CSKERINEQYF,TGCAGCAAAGAGCGGATAAACGAGCAGTACTTC
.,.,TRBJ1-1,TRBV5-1,CASSLVSVNTEAFF,TGCGCCAGCAGCTTGGTTTCAGTGAACACTGAAGCTTTCTTT
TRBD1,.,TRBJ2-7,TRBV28,CASTRRTGGVDEQYF,TGTGCCAGCACCCGGAGGACAGGGGGCGTCGACGAGCAGTACTTC
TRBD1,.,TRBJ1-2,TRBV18,CASSPQGQGDKGYTF,TGTGCCAGCTCACCACAAGGACAGGGGGATAAGGGCTACACCTTC
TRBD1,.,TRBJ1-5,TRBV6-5,CASIMTGGGQPQHF,TGTGCCAGCATTATGACAGGGGGCGGTCAGCCCCAGCATTTT
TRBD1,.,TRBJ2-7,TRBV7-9,CASSLALGTGQVYPQYF,TGTGCCAGCAGCTTAGCCTTGGGTACGGGACAGGTCTATCCGCAGTACTTC